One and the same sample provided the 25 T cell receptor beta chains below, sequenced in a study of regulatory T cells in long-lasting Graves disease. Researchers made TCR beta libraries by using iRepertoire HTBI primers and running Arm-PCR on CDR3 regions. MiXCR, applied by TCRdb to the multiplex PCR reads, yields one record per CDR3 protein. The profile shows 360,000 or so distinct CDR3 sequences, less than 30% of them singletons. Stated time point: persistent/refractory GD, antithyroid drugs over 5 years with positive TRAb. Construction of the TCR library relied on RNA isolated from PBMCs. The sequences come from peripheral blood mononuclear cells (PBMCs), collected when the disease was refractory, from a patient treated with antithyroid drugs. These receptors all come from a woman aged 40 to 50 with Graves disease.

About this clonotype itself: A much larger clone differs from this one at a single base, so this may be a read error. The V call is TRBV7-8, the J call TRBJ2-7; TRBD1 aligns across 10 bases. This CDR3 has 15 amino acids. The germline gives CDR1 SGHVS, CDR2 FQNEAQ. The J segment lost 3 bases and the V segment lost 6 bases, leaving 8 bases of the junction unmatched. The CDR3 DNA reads TGTGCCAGCAGGGCGACAGGGGGCGAATACTACGAGCAGTACTTC. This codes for CASRATGGEYYEQYF. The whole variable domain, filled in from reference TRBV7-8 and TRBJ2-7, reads GAGVSQSPRYKVAKRGQDVALRCDPISGHVSLFWYQQALGQGPEFLTYFQNEAQLDKSGLPSDRFFAERPEGSVSTLKIQRTQQEDSAVYLCASRATGGEYYEQYFGPGTRLTVT.

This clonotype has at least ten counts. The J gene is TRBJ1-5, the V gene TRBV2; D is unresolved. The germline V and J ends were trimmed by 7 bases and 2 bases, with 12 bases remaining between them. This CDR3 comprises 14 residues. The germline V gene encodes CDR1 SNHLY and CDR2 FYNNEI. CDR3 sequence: CASTARSGNQPQHF. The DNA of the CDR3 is TGTGCCAGCACCGCAAGGTCCGGCAATCAGCCCCAGCATTTT.

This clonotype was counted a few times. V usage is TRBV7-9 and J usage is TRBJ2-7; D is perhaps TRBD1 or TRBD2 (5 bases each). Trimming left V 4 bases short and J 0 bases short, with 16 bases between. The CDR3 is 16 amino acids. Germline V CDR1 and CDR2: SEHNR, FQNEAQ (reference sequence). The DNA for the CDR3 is TGTGCCAGCAGCTCATCCCTTAGCGACAGCTCCTACGAGCAGTACTTC. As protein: CASSSSLSDSSYEQYF.

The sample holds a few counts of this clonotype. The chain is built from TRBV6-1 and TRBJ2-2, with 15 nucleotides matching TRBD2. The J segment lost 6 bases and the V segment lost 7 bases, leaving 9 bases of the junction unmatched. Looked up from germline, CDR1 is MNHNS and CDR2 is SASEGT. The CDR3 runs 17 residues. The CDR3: CASKRGLAGGWAGELFF. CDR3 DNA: TGTGCCAGCAAAAGGGGACTAGCGGGAGGTTGGGCCGGGGAGCTGTTTTTT.

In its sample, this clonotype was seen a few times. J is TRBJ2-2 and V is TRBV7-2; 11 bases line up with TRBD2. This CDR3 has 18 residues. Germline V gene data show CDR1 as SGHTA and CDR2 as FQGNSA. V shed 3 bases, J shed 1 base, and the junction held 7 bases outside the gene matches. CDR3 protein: CASSLPLGLAENTGELFF. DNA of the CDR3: TGTGCCAGCAGCTTGCCACTGGGACTAGCGGAGAACACCGGGGAGCTGTTTTTT.

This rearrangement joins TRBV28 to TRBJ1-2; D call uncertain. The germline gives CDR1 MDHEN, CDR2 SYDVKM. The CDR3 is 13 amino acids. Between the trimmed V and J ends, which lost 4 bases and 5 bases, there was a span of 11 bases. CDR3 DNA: TGTGCCAGCAGTTCTACATGGGAATATGGCTACACCTTC. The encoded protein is CASSSTWEYGYTF.

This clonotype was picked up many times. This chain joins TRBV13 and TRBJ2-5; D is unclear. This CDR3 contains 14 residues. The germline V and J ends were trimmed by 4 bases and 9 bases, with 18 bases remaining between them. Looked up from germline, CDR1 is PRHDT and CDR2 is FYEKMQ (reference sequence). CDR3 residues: CASSSLHGHLAQYF. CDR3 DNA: TGTGCCAGCAGCTCTCTTCACGGGCATTTGGCCCAGTACTTC.

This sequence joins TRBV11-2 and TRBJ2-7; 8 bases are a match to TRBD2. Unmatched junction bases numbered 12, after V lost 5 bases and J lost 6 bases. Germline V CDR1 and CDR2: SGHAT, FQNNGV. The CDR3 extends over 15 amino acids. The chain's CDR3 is CASSGIREGGPEQYF. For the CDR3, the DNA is TGTGCCAGCAGCGGAATACGGGAGGGCGGTCCCGAGCAGTACTTC.

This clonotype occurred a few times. This chain's CDR3 is CATSRDIDAGAGREQYF. Written as DNA, the CDR3 is TGTGCCACCAGCAGAGATATTGATGCTGGGGCGGGGAGGGAGCAGTACTTC. The chain combines TRBV15 with TRBJ2-7, with D possibly being TRBD2 (6 bases). The length of the CDR3 is 17 residues. Germline CDR1 reads LNHNV; CDR2 reads YYDKDF (reference sequence). Trimming stripped 0 bases from V and 7 bases from J, with 22 bases between.

CDR3 in amino acids: CASSLPSVSNTGELFF. The CDR3 DNA reads TGTGCCAGCAGCTTGCCGTCAGTTTCGAACACCGGGGAGCTGTTTTTT. This chain joins TRBV2 and TRBJ2-2, with D hard to call. The CDR3 consists of 16 residues. Trimming stripped 6 bases from V and 0 bases from J, with 14 bases between. Germline V gene data show CDR1 as SNHLY and CDR2 as FYNNEI.

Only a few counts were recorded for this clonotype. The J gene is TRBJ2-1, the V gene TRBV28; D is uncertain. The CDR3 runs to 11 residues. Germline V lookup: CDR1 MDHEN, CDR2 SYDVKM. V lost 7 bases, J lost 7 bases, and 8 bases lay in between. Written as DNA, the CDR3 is TGTGCCAGCAATGGTTTGAATGAGCAGTTCTTC. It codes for CASNGLNEQFF.

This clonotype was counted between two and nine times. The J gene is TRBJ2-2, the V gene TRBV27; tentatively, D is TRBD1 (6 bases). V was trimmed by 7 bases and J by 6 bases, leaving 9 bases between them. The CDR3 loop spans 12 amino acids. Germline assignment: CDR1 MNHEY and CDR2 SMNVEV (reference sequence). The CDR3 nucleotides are TGTGCCAGCACTCAGGGGTCCGGGGAGCTGTTTTTT. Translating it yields CASTQGSGELFF.

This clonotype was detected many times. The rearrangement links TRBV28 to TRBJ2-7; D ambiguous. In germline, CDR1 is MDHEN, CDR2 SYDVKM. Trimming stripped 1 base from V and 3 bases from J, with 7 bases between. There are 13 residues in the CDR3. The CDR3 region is CASSLLFSYEQYF. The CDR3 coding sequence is TGTGCCAGCAGTTTATTATTTAGCTACGAGCAGTACTTC.

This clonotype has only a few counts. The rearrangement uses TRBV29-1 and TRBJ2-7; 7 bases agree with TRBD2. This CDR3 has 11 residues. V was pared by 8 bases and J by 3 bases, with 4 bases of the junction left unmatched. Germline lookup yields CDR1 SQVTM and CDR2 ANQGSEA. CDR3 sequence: CSSRDYYEQYF. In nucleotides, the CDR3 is TGCAGCAGCCGGGACTACTACGAGCAGTACTTC.

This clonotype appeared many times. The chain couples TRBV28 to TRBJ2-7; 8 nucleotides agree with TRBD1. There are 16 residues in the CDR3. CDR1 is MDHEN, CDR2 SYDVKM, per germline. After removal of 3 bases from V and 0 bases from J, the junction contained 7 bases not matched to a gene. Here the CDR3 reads CASSFDPTGGSYEQYF. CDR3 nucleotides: TGTGCCAGCAGTTTTGACCCTACAGGGGGCTCCTACGAGCAGTACTTC. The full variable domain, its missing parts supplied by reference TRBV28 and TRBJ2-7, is DVKVTQSSRYLVKRTGEKVFLECVQDMDHENMFWYRQDPGLGLRLIYFSYDVKMKEKGDIPEGYSVSREKKERFSLILESASTNQTSMYLCASSFDPTGGSYEQYFGPGTRLTVT.

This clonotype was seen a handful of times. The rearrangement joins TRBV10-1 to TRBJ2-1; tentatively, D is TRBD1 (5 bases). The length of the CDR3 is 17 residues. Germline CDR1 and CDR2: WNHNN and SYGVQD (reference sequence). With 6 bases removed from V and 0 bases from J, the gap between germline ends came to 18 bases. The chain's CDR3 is CASRPEMGRSSYNEQFF. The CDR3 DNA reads TGCGCCAGCAGGCCCGAGATGGGGCGTAGCTCCTACAATGAGCAGTTCTTC.

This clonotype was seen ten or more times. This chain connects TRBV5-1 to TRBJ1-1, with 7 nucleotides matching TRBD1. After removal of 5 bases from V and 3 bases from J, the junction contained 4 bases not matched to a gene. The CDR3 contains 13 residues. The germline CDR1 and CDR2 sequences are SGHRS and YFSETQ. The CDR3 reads CASRWQGDTEAFF. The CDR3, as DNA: TGCGCCAGCAGATGGCAGGGGGACACTGAAGCTTTCTTT.

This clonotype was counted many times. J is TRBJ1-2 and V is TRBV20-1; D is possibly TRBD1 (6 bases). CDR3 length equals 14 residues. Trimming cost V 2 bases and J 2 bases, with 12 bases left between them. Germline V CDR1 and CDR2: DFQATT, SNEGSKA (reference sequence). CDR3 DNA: TGCAGTGCTAGATCCCCCGGGACAAACTATGGCTACACCTTC. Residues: CSARSPGTNYGYTF.

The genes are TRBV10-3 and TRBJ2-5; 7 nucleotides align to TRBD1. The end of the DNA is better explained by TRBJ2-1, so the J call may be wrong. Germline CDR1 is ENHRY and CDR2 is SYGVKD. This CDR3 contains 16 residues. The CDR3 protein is CAISELGDSLYNEQFF. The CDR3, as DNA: TGTGCCATCAGTGAGCTCGGGGACAGCTTATACAATGAGCAGTTCTTC.

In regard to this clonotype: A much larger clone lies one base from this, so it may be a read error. CDR3 bases: TGTGCCAGCAGCTTACACGGAGGGGGCAATCAGCCCCAGCATTTT. Translating it yields CASSLHGGGNQPQHF. The chain joins TRBV11-2 to TRBJ1-5, with D possibly TRBD1 on 5 matching bases. The CDR3 is 15 amino acids. Trimming left V 2 bases short and J 2 bases short, with 10 bases between. CDR1 SGHAT and CDR2 FQNNGV come from the germline V gene.

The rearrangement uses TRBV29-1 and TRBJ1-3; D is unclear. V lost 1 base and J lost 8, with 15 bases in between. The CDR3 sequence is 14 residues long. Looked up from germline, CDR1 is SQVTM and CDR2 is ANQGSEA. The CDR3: CSVEGLGLGDTIYF. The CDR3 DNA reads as TGCAGCGTTGAAGGGCTTGGCCTCGGAGACACCATATATTTT. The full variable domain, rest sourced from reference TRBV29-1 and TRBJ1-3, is SAVISQKPSRDICQRGTSLTIQCQVDSQVTMMFWYRQQPGQSLTLIATANQGSEATYESGFVIDKFPISRPNLTFSTLTVSNMSPEDSSIYLCSVEGLGLGDTIYFGEGSWLTVV.

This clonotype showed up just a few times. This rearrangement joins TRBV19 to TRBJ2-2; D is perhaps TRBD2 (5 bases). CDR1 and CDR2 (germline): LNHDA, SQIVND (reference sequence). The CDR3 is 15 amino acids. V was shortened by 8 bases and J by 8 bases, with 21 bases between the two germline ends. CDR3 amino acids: CASSQTIPGSGELFF. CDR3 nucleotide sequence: TGTGCCAGTTCCCAGACTATTCCGGGTTCTGGGGAGCTGTTTTTT.

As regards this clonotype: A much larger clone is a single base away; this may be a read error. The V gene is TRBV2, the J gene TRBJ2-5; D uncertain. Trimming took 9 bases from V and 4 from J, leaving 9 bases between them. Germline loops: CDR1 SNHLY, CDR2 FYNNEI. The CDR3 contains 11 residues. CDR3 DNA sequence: TGTGCCAGGGGCCCTGGAGAGACCCAGTACTTC. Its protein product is CARGPGETQYF.

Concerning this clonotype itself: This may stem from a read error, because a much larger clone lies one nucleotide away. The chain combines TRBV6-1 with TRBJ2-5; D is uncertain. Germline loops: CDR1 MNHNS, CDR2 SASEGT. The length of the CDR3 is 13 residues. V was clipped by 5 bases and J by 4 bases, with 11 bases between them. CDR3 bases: TGTGCCAGCAGTAAGTGGGGATCAGAGACCCAGTACTTC. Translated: CASSKWGSETQYF.

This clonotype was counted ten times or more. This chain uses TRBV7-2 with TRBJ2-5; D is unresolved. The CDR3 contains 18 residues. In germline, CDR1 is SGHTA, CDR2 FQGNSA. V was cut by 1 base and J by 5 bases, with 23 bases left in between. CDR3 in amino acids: CASSLEVDTTRVWETQYF. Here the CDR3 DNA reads TGTGCCAGCAGCTTAGAGGTTGACACAACCCGTGTCTGGGAGACCCAGTACTTC.